This T cell receptor beta chain was identified in a study of T cell responses to AZD1222 COVID-19 vaccine. TCRdb's copy holds only in-frame clones and misses some; the assay was immunoSEQ multiplex PCR. The sample shows tens of thousands of clones, about 88% of them seen only once. To note about this clone: Its antigen is undetermined.

The study, taken as a whole, reports: The study identified only a handful of AZD1222 recipients as seropositive at baseline.

V was trimmed by 5 bases and J by 1 base, leaving 18 bases between them. CDR1 and CDR2 from the germline V gene are SGHTA and FQGNSA. The CDR3 is made up of 17 amino acids. This clonotype was sampled from an adult in good health. The V and J genes are TRBV7-2 and TRBJ2-4; possibly TRBD1 for D (6 bases). The input for sequencing was peripheral blood, taken on day 0 of AZD1222 vaccination. In DNA, the CDR3 is TGTGCCAGCAGCCCCCGGACAGTCCCTGTGGCCAAAAACATTCAGTACTTC. It yields the protein CASSPRTVPVAKNIQYF.